The 25 T cell receptor beta chains given below trace back to one sample, sequenced in a study of blood T cells in healthy people across ages. Then a second PCR, running about 6 to 12 cycles, was carried out with a sample-barcoded 5' primer and a J-beta primer mix. TCRdb passed the 5' RACE reads through MiXCR, listing each CDR3 protein once. This sample yields 1.5 million to 2 million distinct CDR3 sequences, of which about 50% are seen a single time; approximately 2% belongs to the top ten. The sequencing input was blood. These receptors were obtained from a woman aged 35 to 49 in good health.

The CDR3 loop is CSAGGGGKSYNEQFF. As DNA, the CDR3 is TGCAGTGCGGGCGGCGGGGGGAAATCCTACAATGAGCAGTTCTTC. The V and J genes are TRBV20-1 and TRBJ2-1; 8 bases line up with TRBD2. CDR1 is DFQATT and CDR2 is SNEGSKA in the germline V gene (reference sequence). The CDR3 extends over 15 amino acids. After removal of 6 bases from V and 1 base from J, the junction contained 8 bases not matched to a gene.

This chain joins TRBV25-1 and TRBJ1-2; 7 bases line up with TRBD1. Germline CDR1 and CDR2: MGHDK and SYGVNS. CDR3 size: 12 residues. Trimming cost V 5 bases and J 9 bases; bases outside gene matches: 6. The CDR3 nucleotides are TGTGCCAGCAGTCTTCTACAGGGGAGCTACACCTTC. Its translation is CASSLLQGSYTF.

The count of this clonotype is one. This chain joins TRBV5-6 and TRBJ2-5; TRBD1 matches at 7 bases. This CDR3 region has 14 residues. V shed 1 base and J 5 bases; nucleotides not matched to a gene: 5. Germline loops: CDR1 SGHDT, CDR2 YYEEEE. The CDR3 loop is CASSLFDRVETQYF. The CDR3 DNA reads as TGTGCCAGCAGCTTGTTTGACAGGGTGGAGACCCAGTACTTC. The full variable domain, in which reference TRBV5-6 and TRBJ2-5 provide the parts outside the CDR3, is DAGVTQSPTHLIKTRGQQVTLRCSPKSGHDTVSWYQQALGQGPQFIFQYYEEEERQRGNFPDRFSGHQFPNYSSELNVNALLLGDSALYLCASSLFDRVETQYFGPGTRLLVL.

The V and J genes are TRBV6-2 or TRBV6-3 and TRBJ2-7; D is unclear. This CDR3 has 11 residues. Germline CDR1 is MNHEY and CDR2 is SVGEGT. V gave up 6 bases and J gave up 3 bases, with 6 bases separating them. The CDR3 bases are TGTGCCAGCAGGTCAATCTACGAGCAGTACTTC. The encoded protein is CASRSIYEQYF.

The rearrangement uses TRBV7-9 and TRBJ2-3, with a possible D match to TRBD2 (5 bases). Germline values: CDR1 SEHNR, CDR2 FQNEAQ (reference sequence). This CDR3 is 15 amino acids long. V was trimmed by 4 bases and J by 2 bases, leaving 13 bases between them. The CDR3 DNA follows: TGTGCCAGCAGCTCTCCGGGATCCTCCACAGATACGCAGTATTTT. This codes for CASSSPGSSTDTQYF.

The gene calls are TRBV7-9 and TRBJ2-7; D possibly uses TRBD1 or TRBD2 (5 bases each). This CDR3 is built from 14 residues. Per germline, CDR1 SEHNR and CDR2 FQNEAQ (reference sequence). V lost 6 bases to trimming and J lost 5 bases, with 17 bases between them. The CDR3 protein is CASSPNQGVHEQYF. Written as DNA, the CDR3 is TGTGCCAGCAGTCCTAACCAGGGAGTCCACGAGCAGTACTTC.

The chain couples TRBV25-1 to TRBJ1-2, with D possibly TRBD1 on 5 matching bases. The V and J ends lost 3 bases and 5 bases respectively, with 19 bases between them. Germline V lookup: CDR1 MGHDK, CDR2 SYGVNS. The CDR3 contains 16 residues. The CDR3 loop is CASSDVGGATGYGYTF. The CDR3 bases are TGTGCCAGCAGTGACGTCGGCGGTGCAACAGGATATGGCTACACCTTC.

This clonotype was seen a few times. This chain joins TRBV6-6 and TRBJ2-5, with 10 bases lining up with TRBD1. The V segment lost 10 bases and the J segment 11 bases; nucleotides outside the gene matches: 16. The CDR3 runs 14 residues. Germline-derived CDR1 and CDR2 are MNHNY and SVGAGI (reference sequence). CDR3 in DNA: TGTGCCACTCTCAAGCCGGGACAGGGGTGGGAGCAGTACTTC. Encoded protein: CATLKPGQGWEQYF.

This clonotype appeared a few times. J is TRBJ2-3 and V is TRBV4-1, with D possibly being TRBD2 (5 bases). Trimming pared 4 bases from V and 2 bases from J, leaving 13 bases between. Germline CDR1 MGHRA, CDR2 YSYEKL. This CDR3 is built from 15 residues. The CDR3 here is CASSLLPGNTDTQYF. The DNA of the CDR3 is TGCGCCAGCAGCCTTTTACCGGGGAACACAGATACGCAGTATTTT.

This clonotype was detected only a few times. V is TRBV2 and J is TRBJ2-1; TRBD2 aligns across 13 bases. The CDR3 contains 16 residues. Germline loops: CDR1 SNHLY, CDR2 FYNNEI. The V segment lost 4 bases and the J segment 9 bases; nucleotides outside the gene matches: 9. Here the CDR3 reads CASSVLGLAGPSEQFF. The CDR3 nucleotides are TGTGCCAGCAGTGTCTTGGGACTAGCGGGGCCCAGTGAGCAGTTCTTC.

The V call is TRBV5-6, the J call TRBJ2-7; possible D gene TRBD1, 5 bases. CDR3 length: 14 amino acids. V lost 0 bases to trimming and J lost 4 bases, with 11 bases between them. CDR1 and CDR2 from the germline V gene are SGHDT and YYEEEE. This chain's CDR3 is CASSLGAQGYEQYF. The CDR3 DNA reads as TGTGCCAGCAGCTTGGGCGCGCAGGGTTACGAGCAGTACTTC.

This chain joins TRBV18 and TRBJ1-1, with TRBD1 matching 7 bases. CDR3 length equals 16 residues. V lost 3 bases to trimming and J lost 1 base; unmatched junction nucleotides: 8. Germline values: CDR1 KGHSH, CDR2 LQKENI. Here the CDR3 reads CASSPSLQGTNTEAFF. CDR3 DNA: TGTGCCAGCTCACCCTCATTACAGGGGACGAACACTGAAGCTTTCTTT.

This clonotype showed up just a few times. The gene calls are TRBV4-3 and TRBJ1-2; D is unclear. Trimming stripped 0 bases from V and 6 bases from J, with 8 bases between. This CDR3 contains 13 residues. Looked up from germline, CDR1 is LGHNA and CDR2 is YSLEER. CDR3 protein: CASSQDPEDGYTF. Written as DNA, the CDR3 is TGCGCCAGCAGCCAAGATCCAGAGGATGGCTACACCTTC.

The V gene is TRBV5-1, the J gene TRBJ2-3, with unresolved D. This CDR3 contains 13 residues. The germline V gene encodes CDR1 SGHRS and CDR2 YFSETQ. V was cut by 4 bases and J by 6 bases, with 12 bases left in between. DNA for the CDR3: TGCGCCAGCAGCCCCACAGAACGGGATACGCAGTATTTT. It specifies CASSPTERDTQYF.

The chain uses TRBV6-2 or TRBV6-3 and TRBJ2-5, with D hard to call. The CDR3 has 14 residues. V lost 0 bases, J lost 4 bases, and 9 bases lay in between. CDR1 and CDR2 from the germline V gene are MNHEY and SVGEGT. The CDR3 DNA sequence: TGTGCCAGCAGTTACTCTTCGTTCAGAGAGACCCAGTACTTC. Its translation is CASSYSSFRETQYF.

The chain uses TRBV3-1 and TRBJ2-7; 7 positions agree with TRBD2. Germline CDR1 LGHDT, CDR2 YNNKEL (reference sequence). Trimming cost V 1 base and J 3 bases; bases outside gene matches: 6. This CDR3 has 15 amino acids. CDR3 nucleotide sequence: TGTGCCAGCAGCCAAGCTCGGCTAGCGGTCTACGAGCAGTACTTC. It translates to CASSQARLAVYEQYF.

The chain carries TRBV10-3 and TRBJ2-3; 10 bases agree with TRBD1. Germline-derived CDR1 and CDR2 are ENHRY and SYGVKD. Trimming cost V 0 bases and J 2 bases; bases outside gene matches: 5. The length of the CDR3 is 17 residues. CDR3 residues: CAISESGTGAFTDTQYF. As DNA, the CDR3 is TGTGCCATCAGTGAGTCGGGGACAGGGGCTTTCACAGATACGCAGTATTTT.

There are a few counts of this clonotype. The genes are TRBV12-3 or TRBV12-4 and TRBJ2-3; D not resolved. CDR3 size: 14 residues. V was shortened by 3 bases and J by 4 bases, with 11 bases between the two germline ends. CDR3 bases: TGTGCCAGCAGTTTTGACAATCAGGCAGATACGCAGTATTTT. Its protein is CASSFDNQADTQYF.

This CDR3 is CASSRGRNSGANVLTF. The CDR3 coding sequence is TGTGCCAGCAGCCGGGGACGGAACTCTGGGGCCAACGTCCTGACTTTC. The chain couples TRBV27 to TRBJ2-6, with D possibly being TRBD1 or TRBD2 (5 bases each). The CDR3 spans 16 residues. With 6 bases removed from V and 0 bases from J, the gap between germline ends came to 12 bases. CDR1 is MNHEY, CDR2 SMNVEV, per germline (reference sequence).

The CDR3: CASSQDPSGGDSSSTDTQYF. The CDR3 nucleotides read TGTGCCAGCAGCCAAGATCCCAGCGGGGGGGACTCATCAAGCACAGATACGCAGTATTTT. The gene calls are TRBV4-2 and TRBJ2-3, with TRBD2 matching 10 bases. This CDR3 comprises 20 residues. J lost 0 bases, V lost 0 bases, and 12 bases had no gene match. CDR1 is LGHNA, CDR2 YNFKEQ, per germline.

The chain uses TRBV20-1 and TRBJ2-1; D gene ambiguous. The CDR3 totals 12 residues. V was trimmed by 0 bases and J by 8 bases, leaving 8 bases between them. Germline loops: CDR1 DFQATT, CDR2 SNEGSKA (reference sequence). CDR3 DNA: TGCAGTGCTAGAGATCCCCACGATGAGCAGTTCTTC. Translating gives CSARDPHDEQFF.

This clonotype has a handful of counts. The V call is TRBV25-1, the J call TRBJ1-5; D not certain. Germline V gene lookup returns CDR1 MGHDK and CDR2 SYGVNS. This CDR3 comprises 14 residues. V shed 1 base and J shed 3 bases, with 7 bases lying between them. CDR3 nucleotides: TGTGCCAGCAGTGAATTTGGGGACAATCAGCCCCAGCATTTT. As protein: CASSEFGDNQPQHF.

This clonotype showed up many times. The rearrangement links TRBV5-1 to TRBJ2-3; D perhaps matches TRBD2 (6 bases). The V end was cut by 1 base, the J end by 5 bases, with 11 bases between. Germline V gene lookup returns CDR1 SGHRS and CDR2 YFSETQ. The CDR3 consists of 14 residues. CDR3 sequence (DNA): TGCGCCAGCAGCTTGAGGCAGGGAGGAGATACGCAGTATTTT. Protein: CASSLRQGGDTQYF.

The genes are TRBV6-5 and TRBJ2-7; D is uncertain. Deletions cut 4 bases from V and 3 bases from J, with 16 bases between. CDR1 and CDR2 from the germline V gene are MNHEY and SVGAGI. CDR3 length equals 15 residues. CDR3 bases: TGTGCCAGCAGTTGGGCCGATTCCCCCGGCTACGAGCAGTACTTC. It is translated as CASSWADSPGYEQYF.

J is TRBJ2-1 and V is TRBV12-3 or TRBV12-4; no clear D gene. The CDR3 length is 13 residues. V was shortened by 5 bases and J by 9 bases, with 14 bases between the two germline ends. The chain's CDR3 is CASSSNPSTEQFF. The CDR3 nucleotides read TGTGCCAGCAGTAGCAACCCGAGCACTGAGCAGTTCTTC.